The T cell receptor beta chain described here comes from a study of cytomegalovirus exposure and HLA in healthy donors. PCR was performed using 60 Vbeta and 13 Jbeta primers. Generated by immunoSEQ multiplex PCR, the TCRdb table keeps only in-frame clones and is missing some. The top ten hold roughly 5% of the sample, which has about 95,000 clones, approximately 80% seen once. Germline V gene data show CDR1 as SGHAT and CDR2 as FQNNGV. The CDR3 sequence is 15 residues long. Deletions cut 5 bases from V and 6 bases from J, with 20 bases between. The rearrangement links TRBV11-2 to TRBJ2-7; TRBD2 is a possible D gene (6 bases). Material: PBMCs. The TCR was taken from a woman aged 40 to 50 in good health and CMV-seronegative. In nucleotides, the CDR3 is TGTGCCAGCAGCCCGCTGCATAGCTTGGGAGGCGAGCAGTACTTC. Translated: CASSPLHSLGGEQYF.